This T cell receptor beta chain was sequenced in a study of blood T cells in healthy people across ages. A J-beta primer mix and a sample-barcoded 5' primer were used in a second PCR of about 7 to 12 cycles. From the 5' RACE reads, TCRdb called clonotypes with MiXCR, one entry per CDR3 protein. The repertoire includes roughly 1,500,000 distinct CDR3 sequences, around 39% of them detected once, and under 8% sits in the top ten. This clonotype was seen more than once but under ten times. The CDR3 has 14 residues. In germline, CDR1 is MNHEY, CDR2 SVGAGI. Trimming stripped 7 bases from V and 1 base from J, with 12 bases between.

The receptor was derived from a woman aged 18-35 years in good health. The J gene is TRBJ2-3, the V gene TRBV6-5; tentatively, D is TRBD1 (5 bases). The sequenced sample was blood. The CDR3 nucleotides read TGTGCCAGCAACAACAGGTTGGGCACAGATACGCAGTATTTT. Translating it yields CASNNRLGTDTQYF.